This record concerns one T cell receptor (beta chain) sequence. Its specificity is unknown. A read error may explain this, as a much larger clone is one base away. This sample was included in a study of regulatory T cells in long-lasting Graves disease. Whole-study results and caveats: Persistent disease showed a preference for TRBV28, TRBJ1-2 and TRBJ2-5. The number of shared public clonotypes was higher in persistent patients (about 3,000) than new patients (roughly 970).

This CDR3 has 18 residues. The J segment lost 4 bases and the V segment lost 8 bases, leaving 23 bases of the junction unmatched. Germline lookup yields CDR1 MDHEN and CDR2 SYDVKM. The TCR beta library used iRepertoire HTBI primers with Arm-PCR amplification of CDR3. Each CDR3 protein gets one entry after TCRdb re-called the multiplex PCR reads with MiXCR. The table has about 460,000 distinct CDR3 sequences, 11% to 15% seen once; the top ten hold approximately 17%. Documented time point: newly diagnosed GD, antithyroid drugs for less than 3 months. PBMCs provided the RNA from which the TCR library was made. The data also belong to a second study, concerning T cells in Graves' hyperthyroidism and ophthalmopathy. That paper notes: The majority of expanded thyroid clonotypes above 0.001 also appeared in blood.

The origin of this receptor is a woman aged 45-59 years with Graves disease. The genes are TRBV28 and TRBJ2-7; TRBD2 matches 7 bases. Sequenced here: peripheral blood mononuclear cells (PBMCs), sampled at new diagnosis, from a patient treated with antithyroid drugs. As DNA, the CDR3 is TGTGCCAGCCGAGGCCAGGGAGCCTGGGCGGGAGATATTTACGAGCAGTACTTC. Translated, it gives CASRGQGAWAGDIYEQYF.